This T cell receptor (beta chain) is from a study of blood T cell repertoires in COVID-19. Study-level background: The samples span acute and convalescent COVID-19 from the United States, Italy and Spain.

Recruitment covered about two dozen US areas and drew participants whose ages spanned about 18 to 89 years. The recovered donors of Cohort 3 showed two negative PCRs, clearance, or symptom resolution. In the original processing: Quantification of nucleated cells was approximated via reference gene primer amplification. Clones were sequenced by immunoSEQ multiplex PCR, and TCRdb holds only the in-frame ones, with some missing. V and J calls and clone size are given by that table; D and trimming were obtained from the DNA. Among about 250,000 clones listed, over 75% were seen once. The V gene end was trimmed by 2 bases and the J gene end by 5 bases; junction bases not matched to a gene: 6. There are 15 residues in the CDR3. CDR1 SGHRS and CDR2 YFSETQ come from the germline V gene.

The V and J genes are TRBV5-1 and TRBJ1-2; 10 nucleotides match TRBD1. The sequencing input was PBMCs or T cells enriched from blood (not recorded which). The receptor was isolated from a woman aged 18-29 years who had recovered from COVID-19. The chain's CDR3 is CASSFDRGQSYGYTF. DNA for the CDR3: TGCGCCAGCAGCTTCGACAGGGGGCAATCTTATGGCTACACCTTC.